Sequencing of this T cell receptor beta chain was carried out in a study of shared clonotypes between healthy human individuals. The method was immunoSEQ multiplex PCR; TCRdb's version includes in-frame clones alone and lacks a portion of them. The table records more than 2 million clones, 90% to 97% of them present only once. The V end lost 2 bases, the J end lost 7 bases, and 12 bases lay between the germline ends. The CDR3 totals 14 residues. Germline loops: CDR1 ENHRY, CDR2 SYGVKD. V and J are TRBV10-3 and TRBJ1-5; D is uncertain. The source material was naive CD4+ T cells sorted from blood. Subset defined: CD45RA+ positively selected. This TCR came from a man aged 18 to 29 in good health. The CDR3 nucleotides read TGTGCCATCAGTGAGCTCGTGGGATCCCAGCCCCAGCATTTT. It is translated as CAISELVGSQPQHF.